The 32 T cell receptor beta chains listed next were all sequenced from one sample in a study of blood T cell repertoires in COVID-19. Sequencing was performed with immunoSEQ multiplex PCR; in TCRdb, only in-frame clones are kept and a portion is missing. The sample contains over 150,000 clones, about four fifths of which appear only once. Sequencing was performed on PBMCs or T cells enriched from blood (not recorded which). The source is a woman aged 60 to 75 who had recovered from COVID-19.

The rearrangement joins TRBV7-6 to TRBJ2-2; 11 bases align to TRBD2. J gave up 0 bases and V 4 bases, and 10 bases lay outside the gene matches. This CDR3 is 19 amino acids long. Germline V gives CDR1 SGHVS, CDR2 FNYEAQ. Here the CDR3 DNA reads TGTGCCAGCAGCTGGGATCCTAGCGGGGGGATTGCGAACACCGGGGAGCTGTTTTTT. Protein: CASSWDPSGGIANTGELFF.

The sample holds one count of this clone. V usage is TRBV30 and J usage is TRBJ2-7; the D is unclear. The CDR3 totals 12 residues. The germline V gene has CDR1 GTSNPN and CDR2 SVGIG (reference sequence). V was trimmed by 0 bases and J by 4 bases, leaving 7 bases between them. The CDR3 nucleotides read TGTGCCTGGAGTGTCACCGGGTACGAGCAGTACTTC. Translating gives CAWSVTGYEQYF.

Only a few counts were recorded for this clone. This sequence joins TRBV9 and TRBJ1-2, with 10 bases aligning to TRBD1. The CDR3 totals 16 residues. J was trimmed by 3 bases and V by 3 bases; bases with no gene match: 8. CDR1 and CDR2 (germline): SGDLS, YYNGEE. The chain's CDR3 is CASSGMGTGAYYGYTF. Written as DNA, the CDR3 is TGTGCCAGCAGCGGAATGGGGACAGGGGCGTACTATGGCTACACCTTC.

Here the CDR3 DNA reads TGTGCCAGCAGTAGGGGGTTAGGAGTCTACGAGCAGTACTTC. Translating gives CASSRGLGVYEQYF. The J gene is TRBJ2-7, the V gene TRBV28; D might be TRBD1 (6 bases). Trimming stripped 5 bases from V and 3 bases from J, with 14 bases between. This CDR3 is 14 amino acids long. Germline V gene lookup returns CDR1 MDHEN and CDR2 SYDVKM.

The V gene is TRBV9, the J gene TRBJ2-3; D is unclear. Germline V gene data show CDR1 as SGDLS and CDR2 as YYNGEE. CDR3 length: 16 amino acids. Trimming cost V 0 bases and J 0 bases, with 11 bases left between them. The CDR3 DNA follows: TGTGCCAGCAGCGTAGGGGCTTCCCTTAGCACAGATACGCAGTATTTT. This codes for CASSVGASLSTDTQYF.

The chain links TRBV6-6 to TRBJ2-3; maybe TRBD2 (5 bases). The CDR3 totals 13 residues. Germline V gene data show CDR1 as MNHNY and CDR2 as SVGAGI (reference sequence). Trimming cost V 5 bases and J 0 bases, with 6 bases left between them. CDR3 in amino acids: CASSRTSTDTQYF. The CDR3 DNA reads as TGTGCCAGCAGTAGGACTAGCACAGATACGCAGTATTTT.

The chain couples TRBV4-2 to TRBJ1-2; D not resolved. V lost 4 bases and J 4 bases, leaving 10 bases between the germline ends. Germline-derived CDR1 and CDR2 are LGHNA and YNFKEQ. The CDR3 runs 13 residues. CDR3 DNA: TGTGCCAGCAGCCCCGGTGTCGCCTATGGCTACACCTTC. This sequence encodes CASSPGVAYGYTF.

The gene calls are TRBV3-1 (or the pseudogene TRBV3-2) and TRBJ2-1; TRBD2 aligns across 11 bases. Germline lookup yields CDR1 LGHDT and CDR2 YNNKEL (reference sequence). With V trimmed by 5 bases and J by 6 bases, 9 bases remained unmatched. This CDR3 spans 16 amino acids. The CDR3 spells CASSATLAGGVNEQFF. Written as DNA, the CDR3 is TGTGCCAGCAGCGCCACTCTAGCGGGGGGCGTCAATGAGCAGTTCTTC.

With respect to this clone: Other DNA sequences in this sample translate to the same CDR3. The chain has TRBV5-4 and TRBJ1-4; 9 nucleotides agree with TRBD1. Germline V gene data show CDR1 as SGHNT and CDR2 as YYREEE (reference sequence). V was clipped by 1 base and J by 8 bases; unmatched bases: 0. This CDR3 has 13 residues. The CDR3 loop reads CASSLTGGEKLFF. In DNA, the CDR3 is TGTGCCAGCAGCTTGACAGGGGGCGAAAAACTGTTTTTT.

The chain uses TRBV5-1 and TRBJ2-3; tentatively, D is TRBD1 (6 bases). The V and J ends lost 7 bases and 6 bases respectively, with 12 bases between them. The germline gives CDR1 SGHRS, CDR2 YFSETQ. This CDR3 is built from 12 residues. The chain's CDR3 is CASATGSDTQYF. CDR3 bases: TGCGCCAGCGCGACAGGTTCGGATACGCAGTATTTT.

In this sample, this clone turned up a few times. The gene calls are TRBV18 and TRBJ1-6, with a tentative D call TRBD1 (6 bases). The V end was cut by 3 bases, the J end by 3 bases, with 12 bases between. The germline V gene encodes CDR1 KGHSH and CDR2 LQKENI. The CDR3 covers 16 residues. The chain's CDR3 is CASSPFDRFYNSPLHF. The CDR3 nucleotides are TGTGCCAGCTCACCCTTCGACAGGTTCTATAATTCACCCCTCCACTTT.

This clone has only one observation. V is TRBV6-1 and J is TRBJ1-1; possibly TRBD1 for D (6 bases). V was trimmed by 3 bases and J by 7 bases, leaving 15 bases between them. This CDR3 spans 14 amino acids. Per the germline V gene, CDR1 is MNHNS and CDR2 is SASEGT. This chain's CDR3 is CASSEGRGRVEAFF. In nucleotides, the CDR3 is TGTGCCAGCAGTGAGGGCAGGGGACGGGTTGAAGCTTTCTTT.

The chain carries TRBV9 and TRBJ2-1, with 7 nucleotides matching TRBD2. Losses at the gene ends were 4 bases for V and 7 bases for J; bases not matched to a gene: 11. This CDR3 has 15 residues. Looked up from germline, CDR1 is SGDLS and CDR2 is YYNGEE. The CDR3 nucleotides read TGTGCCAGCAGCTTCGGACTAGAACGAGGGAATGAGCAGTTCTTC. Translating gives CASSFGLERGNEQFF.

This clone was recorded only once. This sequence joins TRBV19 and TRBJ2-7, with D tentatively TRBD2 (5 bases). Trimming took off 3 bases at V and 2 bases at J, with 11 bases between the two ends. The CDR3 extends over 14 amino acids. Germline CDR1 LNHDA, CDR2 SQIVND (reference sequence). CDR3 sequence: CASSIYEGAYEQYF. In nucleotides, the CDR3 is TGTGCCAGTAGTATCTATGAGGGTGCCTACGAGCAGTACTTC.

The chain has TRBV5-5 and TRBJ2-7; D unresolved. Germline V lookup: CDR1 SGHKS, CDR2 YYEKEE (reference sequence). This CDR3 is built from 13 residues. Trimming removed 0 bases at V and 3 bases at J, with 7 bases between. The DNA for the CDR3 is TGTGCCAGCAGCTTGGCCTTCGGCTACGAGCAGTACTTC. This codes for CASSLAFGYEQYF.

This sequence joins TRBV25-1 and TRBJ1-6; 8 bases are shared with TRBD1. Germline V gene sequence: CDR1 MGHDK, CDR2 SYGVNS. This CDR3 is built from 15 residues. Trimming removed 1 base from V and 10 bases from J; junction bases left unmatched: 6. The CDR3 nucleotides are TGTGCCAGCAGTGAATTCCAGGGGGCAGGGTCACCCCTCCACTTT. Translated, it gives CASSEFQGAGSPLHF.

This chain joins TRBV4-1 and TRBJ2-2; the match to TRBD2 covers 9 bases. Germline V gives CDR1 MGHRA, CDR2 YSYEKL. The CDR3 contains 19 residues. The V segment lost 4 bases and the J segment 3 bases; nucleotides outside the gene matches: 15. The CDR3 here is CASSLGLGAGGLYTGELFF. CDR3 nucleotides: TGCGCCAGCAGCCTGGGGTTGGGCGCGGGGGGGCTTTACACCGGGGAGCTGTTTTTT.

The chain is built from TRBV10-3 and TRBJ1-5; D possibly corresponds to TRBD1 (5 bases). Germline CDR1 and CDR2: ENHRY and SYGVKD. The CDR3 totals 15 residues. Trimming shortened V by 8 bases and J by 4 bases, and 18 bases separated the two germline ends. Here the CDR3 DNA reads TGTGCCATCGGGGGGAAGGAGAGTGGAAATCAGCCCCAGCATTTT. Translation gives CAIGGKESGNQPQHF.

This sequence joins TRBV19 and TRBJ1-2; TRBD1 agrees at 9 bases. The CDR3 loop spans 15 amino acids. CDR1 is LNHDA, CDR2 SQIVND, per germline (reference sequence). V lost 5 bases to trimming and J lost 4 bases; unmatched junction nucleotides: 8. CDR3 in DNA: TGTGCCAGTAGTCCGAAGACAGGGGGGTTCTATGGCTACACCTTC. Translation: CASSPKTGGFYGYTF. Based on the CDR3 plus reference TRBV19 and TRBJ1-2, the full variable domain is DGGITQSPKYLFRKEGQNVTLSCEQNLNHDAMYWYRQDPGQGLRLIYYSQIVNDFQKGDIAEGYSVSREKKESFPLTVTSAQKNPTAFYLCASSPKTGGFYGYTFGSGTRLTVV.

The genes are TRBV25-1 and TRBJ2-7; the D gene is possibly TRBD2 (5 bases). Trimming took off 6 bases at V and 6 bases at J, with 15 bases between the two ends. Germline CDR1 is MGHDK and CDR2 is SYGVNS. The CDR3 covers 13 residues. CDR3: CASRSGSRSEQYF. DNA for the CDR3: TGTGCCAGCAGGAGCGGTTCCCGTTCCGAGCAGTACTTC.

This sequence joins TRBV4-2 and TRBJ2-7; 8 bases match TRBD1. Trimming removed 4 bases from V and 5 bases from J; junction bases left unmatched: 13. The CDR3 spans 16 residues. Germline CDR1 is LGHNA and CDR2 is YNFKEQ. CDR3 in DNA: TGTGCCAGCAGCCCTGCCCCGACAGGGGTAGCCCACGAGCAGTACTTC. Its protein product is CASSPAPTGVAHEQYF.

The chain has TRBV5-1 and TRBJ2-5; TRBD2 might be the D (6 bases). Between the trimmed V and J ends, which lost 2 bases and 2 bases, there was a span of 13 bases. The CDR3 contains 15 residues. Germline V lookup: CDR1 SGHRS, CDR2 YFSETQ. The CDR3 loop is CASSFPGGNQETQYF. CDR3 DNA: TGCGCCAGCAGCTTTCCCGGGGGAAATCAAGAGACCCAGTACTTC.

V usage is TRBV30 and J usage is TRBJ1-6; the match to TRBD1 covers 10 bases. The CDR3 contains 15 residues. Trimming at V came to 2 bases and at J to 7 bases, leaving 5 bases not matched to a gene. CDR1 GTSNPN and CDR2 SVGIG come from the germline V gene (reference sequence). The CDR3, as DNA: TGTGCCTGGAGTCACAGACAGGGGGCAAATTCACCCCTCCACTTT. This sequence encodes CAWSHRQGANSPLHF.

This sequence joins TRBV19 and TRBJ2-1; D not resolved. Trimming took 5 bases from V and 7 from J, leaving 21 bases between them. CDR3 length: 16 amino acids. CDR1 and CDR2 from the germline V gene are LNHDA and SQIVND (reference sequence). The CDR3, as DNA: TGTGCCAGTAGTCCAAGACTCCCCCCCCTGCGGAATGAGCAGTTCTTC. Protein sequence: CASSPRLPPLRNEQFF.

V is TRBV18 and J is TRBJ2-5; weak D call: TRBD1 (6 bases). Trimming left V 5 bases short and J 2 bases short, with 9 bases between. The CDR3 runs 13 residues. Germline loops: CDR1 KGHSH, CDR2 LQKENI. This CDR3 reads CASSLQGQETQYF. The DNA of the CDR3 is TGTGCCAGCTCATTACAGGGTCAAGAGACCCAGTACTTC.

The J gene is TRBJ1-1, the V gene TRBV19; 7 nucleotides match TRBD1. CDR1 is LNHDA, CDR2 SQIVND, per germline (reference sequence). The ends lost 9 bases at V and 6 bases at J; junction bases unmatched: 16. There are 15 residues in the CDR3. The CDR3 loop reads CASQKGAGSYSEAFF. CDR3 bases: TGTGCCAGCCAAAAGGGGGCAGGGAGTTATTCTGAAGCTTTCTTT.

This chain joins TRBV2 and TRBJ1-1, with 9 bases matching TRBD1. The trim removed 8 bases at V and 4 bases at J, leaving 5 bases unmatched. CDR1 and CDR2 (germline): SNHLY, FYNNEI. The CDR3 is 13 residues long. CDR3: CASRQGESTEAFF. DNA for the CDR3: TGTGCCAGCCGACAGGGGGAGAGCACTGAAGCTTTCTTT. The full variable domain, rest sourced from reference TRBV2 and TRBJ1-1, is EPEVTQTPSHQVTQMGQEVILRCVPISNHLYFYWYRQILGQKVEFLVSFYNNEISEKSEIFDDQFSVERPDGSNFTLKIRSTKLEDSAMYFCASRQGESTEAFFGQGTRLTVV.

V gene TRBV19 combines with J gene TRBJ1-1, with D maybe TRBD1 (6 bases). This CDR3 has 13 amino acids. V lost 4 bases, J lost 5 bases, and 11 bases lay in between. CDR1 LNHDA and CDR2 SQIVND come from the germline V gene (reference sequence). CDR3 in amino acids: CASSNTGSTEAFF. The DNA for the CDR3 is TGTGCCAGTAGTAACACAGGGTCTACTGAAGCTTTCTTT.

The rearrangement joins TRBV18 to TRBJ1-5; no firm D call. The germline V gene encodes CDR1 KGHSH and CDR2 LQKENI. There are 14 residues in the CDR3. V was trimmed by 6 bases and J by 1 base, leaving 10 bases between them. The CDR3 reads CASSPLVSNQPQHF. Written as DNA, the CDR3 is TGTGCCAGCTCCCCCCTTGTGAGCAATCAGCCCCAGCATTTT.

This rearrangement joins TRBV30 to TRBJ1-5; TRBD1 matches at 7 bases. The CDR3 runs 15 residues. Trimming removed 0 bases from V and 5 bases from J; junction bases left unmatched: 7. Germline V gene sequence: CDR1 GTSNPN, CDR2 SVGIG (reference sequence). The CDR3 nucleotides are TGTGCCTGGAGTGTACGGCGGGACAGTTATCAGCCCCAGCATTTT. Its translation: CAWSVRRDSYQPQHF.

The chain carries TRBV4-1 and TRBJ2-1; 10 positions agree with TRBD2. J gave up 3 bases and V 7 bases, and 6 bases lay outside the gene matches. The CDR3 spans 15 residues. Per the germline V gene, CDR1 is MGHRA and CDR2 is YSYEKL. CDR3 in DNA: TGCGCCAGCACACCCTCTAGCGGGGGCTACAATGAGCAGTTCTTC. This sequence encodes CASTPSSGGYNEQFF.

The J gene is TRBJ1-2, the V gene TRBV9; D possibly corresponds to TRBD1 (5 bases). This CDR3 contains 13 residues. Germline V gene data show CDR1 as SGDLS and CDR2 as YYNGEE. V was cut by 0 bases and J by 2 bases, with 5 bases left in between. This CDR3 reads CASSVGQNYGYTF. The CDR3 DNA is TGTGCCAGCAGCGTAGGACAGAACTATGGCTACACCTTC.